A selection of T cell receptor beta chains follows, all from one sample in a study of metastatic and nonmetastatic thyroid tumors. TCRdb re-called clones from the PCR reads using MiXCR. This sample has about 38,000 clones, with less than 30% found just once. Sequenced: blood. The receptors shown here come from a male donor with papillary thyroid cancer or a benign thyroid nodule (not recorded which). Some clones in this sample may be carry-over from other donors' samples. Both conserved end residues are part of each CDR3. Fields, in order: J gene, D gene, V gene, clone size, CDR3 DNA, CDR3 protein. A D gene is named only where the DNA matches it firmly. Clone size is shown for a subset of rows, as once, few, many or a class of expanded clone.

J: TRBJ2-3
D: TRBD2
V: TRBV29-1
size: many
DNA: TGCAGCGCCCGACTAGCGGGGTTCACAGATACGCAGTATTTT
CDR3: CSARLAGFTDTQYF

J: TRBJ2-1
D: NA
V: TRBV4-3
size: NA
DNA: TGCGCCAGCAGCCAATCGTTGCCGGACAGATCCTACAATGAGCAGTTCTTC
CDR3: CASSQSLPDRSYNEQFF

J: TRBJ2-3
D: TRBD2
V: TRBV11-2
size: NA
DNA: TGTGCCAGCAGTTACGGACTAGCGGGAGTTGTGGATACGCAGTATTTT
CDR3: CASSYGLAGVVDTQYF

J: TRBJ2-1
D: TRBD2
V: TRBV24-1
size: medium-sized
DNA: TGTGCCACCAGTGATTCCGGACTAGCGGTTTACAATGAGCAGTTCTTC
CDR3: CATSDSGLAVYNEQFF

J: TRBJ1-6
D: NA
V: TRBV6-1
size: few
DNA: TGTGCCAGCAGTTGGACAGCCGATGACCGGTCCCTCCACTTT
CDR3: CASSWTADDRSLHF

J: TRBJ1-6
D: NA
V: TRBV28
size: NA
DNA: TGTGCCAGCAGTTCCTCTGGCCGGGGGACGGCCCTCCACTTT
CDR3: CASSSSGRGTALHF

J: TRBJ1-5
D: NA
V: TRBV6-6
size: medium-sized
DNA: TGTGCCAGCAGTTACGGCGTGGATCAGCCCCAGCATTTT
CDR3: CASSYGVDQPQHF

J: TRBJ1-5
D: TRBD1
V: TRBV28
size: NA
DNA: TGTGCCAGCAGTTTCGGGCACAGGGGTGGCAATCAGCCCCAGCATTTT
CDR3: CASSFGHRGGNQPQHF

J: TRBJ2-2
D: NA
V: TRBV6-4
size: NA
DNA: TGTGCCAGCAGTTCGTCAGGGGTCACCGGGGAGCTGTTTTTT
CDR3: CASSSSGVTGELFF

J: TRBJ1-2
D: NA
V: TRBV20-1
size: NA
DNA: TGCAGTGCTAGTGACTCCGAGTATGGCTACACCTTC
CDR3: CSASDSEYGYTF

J: TRBJ2-3
D: TRBD1
V: TRBV7-2
size: NA
DNA: TGTGCCAGCATCTTGAGACAGGGAGCAGATACGCAGTATTTT
CDR3: CASILRQGADTQYF

J: TRBJ1-5
D: NA
V: TRBV3-1
size: NA
DNA: TGTGCCAGCAGCCAAGATAGGGTTGGAAATCAGCCCCAGCATTTT
CDR3: CASSQDRVGNQPQHF

J: TRBJ1-2
D: NA
V: TRBV7-9
size: many
DNA: TGTGCCAGCAGCAGGACTATAGGACAGAACTATGGCTACACCTTC
CDR3: CASSRTIGQNYGYTF

J: TRBJ2-1
D: NA
V: TRBV6-1
size: NA
DNA: TGTGCCAGCAGGGTAACTAGCAGGAGTGGCCATGAGCAGTTCTTC
CDR3: CASRVTSRSGHEQFF

J: TRBJ1-5
D: TRBD1
V: TRBV6-1
size: NA
DNA: TGTGCCAGCAGTCGGACAGGGAGCGATCAGCCCCAGCATTTT
CDR3: CASSRTGSDQPQHF

J: TRBJ2-2
D: NA
V: TRBV11-1
size: NA
DNA: TGTGCCAGCAGCTTATCCCCCAGGTCCTACACCGGGGAGCTGTTTTTT
CDR3: CASSLSPRSYTGELFF

J: TRBJ2-3
D: NA
V: TRBV12-3/TRBV12-4
size: few
DNA: TGTGCCAGCAGTTTATCCAGCGGGCATTCCACAGATACGCAGTATTTT
CDR3: CASSLSSGHSTDTQYF

J: TRBJ2-7
D: TRBD1
V: TRBV2
size: NA
DNA: TGTGCCAGCAGATACGACAGGGGCTCCTACGAGCAGTACTTC
CDR3: CASRYDRGSYEQYF

J: TRBJ2-7
D: TRBD2
V: TRBV5-1
size: medium-sized
DNA: TGCGCCAGCAGCTCTGCTAGCGGGGGCTACGAGCAGTACTTC
CDR3: CASSSASGGYEQYF

J: TRBJ2-7
D: NA
V: TRBV11-2
size: medium-sized
DNA: TGTGCCAGCAGTACAACAGGGGGGGGCTACGAGCAGTACTTC
CDR3: CASSTTGGGYEQYF

J: TRBJ2-7
D: NA
V: TRBV5-1
size: NA
DNA: TGCGCCAGCAGCGCCGACTACCAGCCTACCTACGAGCAGTACTTC
CDR3: CASSADYQPTYEQYF

J: TRBJ1-1
D: NA
V: TRBV18
size: NA
DNA: TGTGCCAGCTCACTGGACAGATTGAACACTGAAGCTTTCTTT
CDR3: CASSLDRLNTEAFF

J: TRBJ1-4
D: NA
V: TRBV7-6
size: few
DNA: TGTGCCAGCAGCTTAGATTCGTCGGTTTACGAAAAACTGTTTTTT
CDR3: CASSLDSSVYEKLFF

J: TRBJ1-1
D: TRBD1
V: TRBV29-1
size: many
DNA: TGCAGCGTTGATGGTTGGGCAGGGGGCATGAACACTGAAGCTTTCTTT
CDR3: CSVDGWAGGMNTEAFF

J: TRBJ1-1
D: TRBD1
V: TRBV20-1
size: NA
DNA: TGCAGTGCCATAGGTCTAGACAGGGGGCGCGGAAACACTGAAGCTTTCTTT
CDR3: CSAIGLDRGRGNTEAFF

J: TRBJ1-2
D: NA
V: TRBV6-1
size: NA
DNA: TGTGCCAGCAGTGTAGGGGGGGCTGCCTACGGCTACACCTTC
CDR3: CASSVGGAAYGYTF

J: TRBJ2-5
D: TRBD1
V: TRBV6-1
size: NA
DNA: TGTGCCAGCAACCGGGACAGGGGGCAGGGGTCTGGAGAGACCCAGTACTTC
CDR3: CASNRDRGQGSGETQYF

J: TRBJ2-1
D: TRBD2
V: TRBV18
size: many
DNA: TGTGCCAGCTCACGATACCCTAGCGGGGGGTCCTACAATGAGCAGTTCTTC
CDR3: CASSRYPSGGSYNEQFF

J: TRBJ2-1
D: NA
V: TRBV20-1
size: NA
DNA: TGCAGTGCTAGTTTGCGGGGAGGCCCCAATGAGCAGTTCTTC
CDR3: CSASLRGGPNEQFF

J: TRBJ2-7
D: TRBD1
V: TRBV5-1
size: medium-sized
DNA: TGCGCCAGCGCCCGGGGGGACAGGGTCTACGAGCAGTACTTC
CDR3: CASARGDRVYEQYF

J: TRBJ1-2
D: NA
V: TRBV5-6
size: many
DNA: TGTGCCAGCACGCAGAGAGGCACCGAGAGGCACTACTATGGCTACACCTTC
CDR3: CASTQRGTERHYYGYTF

J: TRBJ2-7
D: TRBD1
V: TRBV7-6
size: NA
DNA: TGTGCCAGCAGCCCAAGCCCCGCCCCGGGACAGCACTACGAGCAGTACTTC
CDR3: CASSPSPAPGQHYEQYF

J: TRBJ1-2
D: NA
V: TRBV7-9
size: medium-sized
DNA: TGTGCCAGCAGCTTAGATGGTGCGACAGGAGTCAACTCTAACTATGGCTACACCTTC
CDR3: CASSLDGATGVNSNYGYTF

J: TRBJ2-3
D: NA
V: TRBV14
size: NA
DNA: TGTACCAGCAGCCAAGATCATTTGGAGGGTTTCGCTACACAGTATTTT
CDR3: CTSSQDHLEGFATQYF

J: TRBJ1-2
D: TRBD1
V: TRBV18
size: NA
DNA: TGTGCCAGCGGCGGGACAGGGGTCACGGATGGCTACACCTTC
CDR3: CASGGTGVTDGYTF

J: TRBJ2-7
D: NA
V: TRBV29-1
size: NA
DNA: TGCAGCGTAGGACAGAAATACGAGCAGTACTTC
CDR3: CSVGQKYEQYF

J: TRBJ1-5
D: NA
V: TRBV20-1
size: medium-sized
DNA: TGCAGTGCTAGAGATCTGAGGGGCGCGGGCAATCAGCCCCAGCATTTT
CDR3: CSARDLRGAGNQPQHF

J: TRBJ1-5
D: TRBD1
V: TRBV20-1
size: once
DNA: TGCAGTGCTCAGGGGGCGTACAATCAGCCCCAGCATTTT
CDR3: CSAQGAYNQPQHF

J: TRBJ2-2
D: NA
V: TRBV20-1
size: NA
DNA: TGCAGTGCTTTTAGCGGACCTTCGGCCGGGGAGCTGTTTTTT
CDR3: CSAFSGPSAGELFF

J: TRBJ2-1
D: TRBD2
V: TRBV20-1
size: medium-sized
DNA: TGCAGTGCTAGGGTGGGACTAGCGGGAGACTACAATGAGCAGTTCTTC
CDR3: CSARVGLAGDYNEQFF

J: TRBJ2-1
D: NA
V: TRBV6-6
size: NA
DNA: TGTGCCAGCAGTTACCGAGAGTATTCCCACAATGAGCAGTTCTTC
CDR3: CASSYREYSHNEQFF

J: TRBJ1-4
D: TRBD1
V: TRBV9
size: NA
DNA: TGTGCCAGCAGCTCAGGGACAGGGGTTAATGAAAAACTGTTTTTT
CDR3: CASSSGTGVNEKLFF

J: TRBJ2-7
D: TRBD1
V: TRBV6-1
size: few
DNA: TGTGCCAGCAGGGGGACAGGGGACTCCTACGAGCAGTACTTC
CDR3: CASRGTGDSYEQYF

J: TRBJ1-3
D: TRBD1
V: TRBV11-1
size: NA
DNA: TGTGCCAGCAGCTTAGCTGCGGGACAGGGCGGAAACACCATATATTTT
CDR3: CASSLAAGQGGNTIYF

J: TRBJ1-5
D: NA
V: TRBV18
size: NA
DNA: TGTGCCAGCTCGCTTACAAGTTTAAATCAGCCCCAGCATTTT
CDR3: CASSLTSLNQPQHF

J: TRBJ2-7
D: NA
V: TRBV28
size: few
DNA: TGTGCCAGCAGTTTGCCCCCCCGGGCAGGGATGTACGAGCAGTACTTC
CDR3: CASSLPPRAGMYEQYF

J: TRBJ2-1
D: TRBD2
V: TRBV6-5
size: many
DNA: TGTGCCAGCAGTTACCGAGGGACTAGCGGGTCATACAATGAGCAGTTCTTC
CDR3: CASSYRGTSGSYNEQFF

J: TRBJ2-3
D: NA
V: TRBV11-1
size: many
DNA: TGTGCCAGCAGCTTAGCGCAGGGCAGCGAGTACACAGATACGCAGTATTTT
CDR3: CASSLAQGSEYTDTQYF

J: TRBJ2-3
D: TRBD2
V: TRBV20-1
size: NA
DNA: TGCAGTGCTACGGGACTAGCGGGGGTTTCAGATACGCAGTATTTT
CDR3: CSATGLAGVSDTQYF

J: TRBJ2-7
D: NA
V: TRBV5-1
size: few
DNA: TGCGCCAGCAGCCCGGGGACTGGGGGATACGAGCAGTACTTC
CDR3: CASSPGTGGYEQYF

J: TRBJ1-6
D: NA
V: TRBV5-8
size: NA
DNA: TGTGCCAGCAGCTTGGCCGGAGGAGGCTCACCCCTCCACTTT
CDR3: CASSLAGGGSPLHF

J: TRBJ1-1
D: TRBD1
V: TRBV6-1
size: NA
DNA: TGTGCCAGCAGTGAGGACAGGAGGATGAACACTGAAGCTTTCTTT
CDR3: CASSEDRRMNTEAFF

J: TRBJ1-2
D: TRBD1
V: TRBV6-5
size: few
DNA: TGTGCCAGCAGTTACAAGTCCGGGACAGACAACTATGGCTACACCTTC
CDR3: CASSYKSGTDNYGYTF

J: TRBJ1-1
D: TRBD1
V: TRBV5-1
size: many
DNA: TGCGCCAGCAGCTTGGGGGACAGGTCGAACACTGAAGCTTTCTTT
CDR3: CASSLGDRSNTEAFF

J: TRBJ1-1
D: NA
V: TRBV5-4
size: NA
DNA: TGTGCCAGCAGCTTGGTGGTCTCTGCGGGCACTGAAGCTTTCTTT
CDR3: CASSLVVSAGTEAFF

J: TRBJ2-1
D: NA
V: TRBV10-3
size: many
DNA: TGTGCCATCAGTGATCAGGGAAGTGAGCAGTTCTTC
CDR3: CAISDQGSEQFF

J: TRBJ2-1
D: TRBD2
V: TRBV6-2/TRBV6-3
size: few
DNA: TGTGCCAGCAGTTACTCGGCTAGCGGGGGAGGTGAGCAGTTCTTC
CDR3: CASSYSASGGGEQFF

J: TRBJ2-5
D: NA
V: TRBV20-1
size: few
DNA: TGCAGTGCTAGCGGGGGAGGATGTGAGACCCAGTACTTC
CDR3: CSASGGGCETQYF

J: TRBJ1-5
D: NA
V: TRBV11-3
size: medium-sized
DNA: TGTGCCAGCAGCTTGGGGGGAGGAAGCAATCAGCCCCAGCATTTT
CDR3: CASSLGGGSNQPQHF

J: TRBJ2-3
D: TRBD2
V: TRBV11-2
size: NA
DNA: TGTGCCAGCAGCTCGGGACTAGCGGGAACAGATACGCAGTATTTT
CDR3: CASSSGLAGTDTQYF